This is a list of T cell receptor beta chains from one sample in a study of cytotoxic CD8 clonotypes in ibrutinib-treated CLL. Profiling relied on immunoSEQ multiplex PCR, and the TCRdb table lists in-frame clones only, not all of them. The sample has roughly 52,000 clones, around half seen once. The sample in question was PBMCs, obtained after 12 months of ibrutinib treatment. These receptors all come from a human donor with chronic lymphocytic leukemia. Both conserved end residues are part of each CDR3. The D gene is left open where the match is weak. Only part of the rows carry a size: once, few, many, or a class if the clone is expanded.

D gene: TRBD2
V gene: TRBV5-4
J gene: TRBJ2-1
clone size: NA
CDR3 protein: CASSLGLAENNEQFF
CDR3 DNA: TGTGCCAGCAGCTTGGGGCTAGCGGAGAACAATGAGCAGTTCTTC

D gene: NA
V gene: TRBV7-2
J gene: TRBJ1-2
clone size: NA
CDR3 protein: CASSAYQEYDGYTF
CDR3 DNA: TGTGCCAGCAGCGCATATCAGGAGTACGATGGCTACACCTTC

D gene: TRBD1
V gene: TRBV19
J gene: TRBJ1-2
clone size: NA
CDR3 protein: CASSPDRGGYGYTF
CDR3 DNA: TGTGCCAGTAGTCCCGACAGGGGCGGGTATGGCTACACCTTC

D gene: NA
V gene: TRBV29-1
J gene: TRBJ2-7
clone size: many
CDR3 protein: CSVRRESYEQYF
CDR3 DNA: TGCAGCGTTCGGAGAGAGAGCTACGAGCAGTACTTC

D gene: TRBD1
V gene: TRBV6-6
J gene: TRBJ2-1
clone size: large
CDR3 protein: CASRPDRGSYNEQFF
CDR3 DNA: TGTGCCAGCAGACCGGACAGGGGGTCTTACAATGAGCAGTTCTTC

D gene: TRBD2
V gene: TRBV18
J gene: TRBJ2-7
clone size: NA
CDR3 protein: CASSPDLTSGTEQYF
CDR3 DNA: TGTGCCAGCTCACCCGATCTGACTAGCGGGACAGAGCAGTACTTC

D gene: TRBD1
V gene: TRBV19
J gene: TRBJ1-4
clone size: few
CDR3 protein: CASGPLGQGNEKLFF
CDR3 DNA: TGTGCCAGTGGACCCTTGGGACAGGGGAACGAAAAACTGTTTTTT

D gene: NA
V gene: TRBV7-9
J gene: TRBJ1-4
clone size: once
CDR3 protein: CASSLEQGHNEKLFF
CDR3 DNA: TGTGCCAGCAGCTTAGAGCAGGGGCACAATGAAAAACTGTTTTTT

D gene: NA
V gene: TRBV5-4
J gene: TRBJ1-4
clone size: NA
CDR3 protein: CASSLGGSTDEKLFF
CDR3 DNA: TGTGCCAGCAGCTTAGGGGGTTCAACTGATGAAAAACTGTTTTTT

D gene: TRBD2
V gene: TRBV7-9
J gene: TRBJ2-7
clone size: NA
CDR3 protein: CASSFISGRALPYEQYF
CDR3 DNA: TGTGCCAGCAGCTTCATTAGCGGGAGGGCCCTTCCCTACGAGCAGTACTTC

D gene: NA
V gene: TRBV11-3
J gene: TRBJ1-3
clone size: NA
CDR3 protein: CASSEFLGTGNTIYF
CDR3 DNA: TGTGCCAGCAGCGAATTCCTAGGGACAGGAAACACCATATATTTT

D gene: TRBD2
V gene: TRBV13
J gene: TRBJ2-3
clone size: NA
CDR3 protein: CASSRDFSGIGTDTQYF
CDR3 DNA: TGTGCCAGCAGCAGAGACTTTAGCGGGATAGGCACAGATACGCAGTATTTT

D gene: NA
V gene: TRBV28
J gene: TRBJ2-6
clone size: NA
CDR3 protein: CASNRATGGANVLTF
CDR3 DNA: TGTGCCAGCAATCGGGCTACCGGGGGGGCCAACGTCCTGACTTTC

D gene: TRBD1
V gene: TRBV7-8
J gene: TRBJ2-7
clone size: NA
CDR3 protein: CASSLGQVREQYF
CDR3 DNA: TGTGCCAGCAGCTTGGGACAGGTCCGAGAGCAGTACTTC

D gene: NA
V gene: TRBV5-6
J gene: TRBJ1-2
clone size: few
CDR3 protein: CASSLDRVYGYTF
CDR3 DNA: TGTGCCAGCAGCTTGGACAGGGTTTATGGCTACACCTTC

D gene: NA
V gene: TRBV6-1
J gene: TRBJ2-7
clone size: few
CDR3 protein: CASTQLRTPYEQYF
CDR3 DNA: TGTGCCAGCACCCAACTCCGGACACCCTACGAGCAGTACTTC

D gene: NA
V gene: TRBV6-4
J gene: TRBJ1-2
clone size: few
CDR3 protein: CASRAQPTNYGYTF
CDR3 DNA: TGTGCCAGCAGGGCCCAGCCTACTAACTATGGCTACACCTTC

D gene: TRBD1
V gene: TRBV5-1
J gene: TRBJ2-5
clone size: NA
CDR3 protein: CASSLKGAETQYF
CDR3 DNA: TGCGCCAGCAGCTTGAAGGGGGCTGAGACCCAGTACTTC

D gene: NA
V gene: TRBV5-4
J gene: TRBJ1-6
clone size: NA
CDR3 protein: CASSLEQGPLHF
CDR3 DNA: TGTGCCAGCAGCTTGGAGCAGGGACCCCTCCACTTT

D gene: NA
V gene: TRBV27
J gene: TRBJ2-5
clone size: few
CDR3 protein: CASSSPPHRETQYF
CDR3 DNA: TGTGCCAGCAGTTCACCCCCCCATAGGGAGACCCAGTACTTC

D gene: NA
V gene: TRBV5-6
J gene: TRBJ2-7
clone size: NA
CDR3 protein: CASSPGTLSSYEQYF
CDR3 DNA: TGTGCCAGCAGCCCCGGGACCTTGAGCTCCTACGAGCAGTACTTC

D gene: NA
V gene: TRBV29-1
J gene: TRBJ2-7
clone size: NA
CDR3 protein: CSVWEVGSGGYEQYF
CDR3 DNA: TGCAGCGTTTGGGAGGTGGGTTCGGGCGGCTACGAGCAGTACTTC

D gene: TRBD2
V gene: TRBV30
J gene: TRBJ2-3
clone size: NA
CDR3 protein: CAWSGRAPDTQYF
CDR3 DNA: TGTGCCTGGAGCGGGAGGGCACCAGATACGCAGTATTTT

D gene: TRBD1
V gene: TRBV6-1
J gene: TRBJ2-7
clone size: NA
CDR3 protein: CASRGDRGSTYEQYF
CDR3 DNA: TGTGCCAGCAGGGGGGACAGGGGAAGCACCTACGAGCAGTACTTC

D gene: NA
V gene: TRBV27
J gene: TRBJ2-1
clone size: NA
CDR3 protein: CASSFAGSYNEQFF
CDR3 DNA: TGTGCCAGCAGTTTTGCGGGGTCCTACAATGAGCAGTTCTTC

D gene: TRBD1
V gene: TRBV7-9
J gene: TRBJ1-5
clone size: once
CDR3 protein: CASSTQGANQPQHF
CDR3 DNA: TGTGCCAGCAGCACACAGGGGGCGAATCAGCCCCAGCATTTT

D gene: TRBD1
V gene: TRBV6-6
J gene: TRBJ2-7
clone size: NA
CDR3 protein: CASSPPTGRESYEQYF
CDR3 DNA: TGTGCCAGCAGTCCACCGACAGGGAGAGAATCCTACGAGCAGTACTTC

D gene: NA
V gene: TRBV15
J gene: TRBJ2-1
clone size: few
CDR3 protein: CATSRSLIDEQFF
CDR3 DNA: TGTGCCACCAGCAGATCCCTTATAGATGAGCAGTTCTTC

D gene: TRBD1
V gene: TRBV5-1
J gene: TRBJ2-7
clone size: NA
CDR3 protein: CASSLEGTVYEQYF
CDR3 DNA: TGCGCCAGCAGCTTGGAGGGGACAGTCTACGAGCAGTACTTC

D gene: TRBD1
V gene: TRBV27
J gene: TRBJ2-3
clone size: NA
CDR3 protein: CASSKGQGADTQYF
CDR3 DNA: TGTGCCAGCAGTAAGGGACAGGGGGCTGATACGCAGTATTTT

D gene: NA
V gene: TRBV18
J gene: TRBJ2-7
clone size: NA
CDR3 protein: CASSPWDSLWVEQYF
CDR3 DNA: TGTGCCAGCTCACCATGGGACTCCTTATGGGTCGAGCAGTACTTC

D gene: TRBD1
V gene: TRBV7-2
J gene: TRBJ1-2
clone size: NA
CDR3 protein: CASSYTGVGYTF
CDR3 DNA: TGTGCCAGCAGCTATACAGGGGTTGGCTACACCTTC

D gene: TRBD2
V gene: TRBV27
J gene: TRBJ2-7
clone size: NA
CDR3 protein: CASSLVGLAPAGEQYF
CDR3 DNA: TGTGCCAGCAGTTTAGTGGGACTAGCGCCGGCGGGGGAGCAGTACTTC

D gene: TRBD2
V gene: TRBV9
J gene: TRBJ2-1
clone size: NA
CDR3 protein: CASSVDSGGSSYNEQFF
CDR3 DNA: TGTGCCAGCAGCGTCGATAGCGGGGGCAGTTCCTACAATGAGCAGTTCTTC

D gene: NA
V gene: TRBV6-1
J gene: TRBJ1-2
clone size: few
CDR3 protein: CASSERARSGDTF
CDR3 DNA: TGTGCCAGCAGTGAACGGGCAAGGTCGGGGGACACCTTC

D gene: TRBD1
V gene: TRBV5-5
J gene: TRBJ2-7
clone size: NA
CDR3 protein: CASSLGRDRGYEQYF
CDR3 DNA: TGTGCCAGCAGCTTGGGTAGGGACAGGGGGTACGAGCAGTACTTC

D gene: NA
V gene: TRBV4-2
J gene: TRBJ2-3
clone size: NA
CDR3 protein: CASSQDPGSSADTQYF
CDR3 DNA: TGTGCCAGCAGCCAAGATCCCGGGAGTTCGGCAGATACGCAGTATTTT

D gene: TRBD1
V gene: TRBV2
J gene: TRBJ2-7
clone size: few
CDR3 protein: CASSDLDRVGYEQYF
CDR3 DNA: TGTGCCAGCAGTGATCTGGACAGGGTGGGCTACGAGCAGTACTTC

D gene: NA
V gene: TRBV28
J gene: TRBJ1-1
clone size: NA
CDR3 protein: CASSPRDTEAFF
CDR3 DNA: TGTGCCAGCAGCCCTAGGGACACTGAAGCTTTCTTT